Described below is a single T cell receptor beta chain sequence and its context. Germline V gene data show CDR1 as SGHAT and CDR2 as FQDESV (reference sequence). Trimming stripped 1 base from V and 5 bases from J, with 8 bases between. The CDR3 has 14 residues. The data are from a study of blood T cell repertoires in COVID-19. Profiled with immunoSEQ multiplex PCR; TCRdb holds only in-frame clones, not every one. The sample contains 300,000 to 450,000 clones, around 87% of which appear only once. The chain joins TRBV11-1 to TRBJ2-2; D gene uncertain. This TCR derives from a man aged 35 to 55 in a cohort exposed to, infected with or recovered from COVID-19 (not recorded which). The specimen sequenced was PBMCs or T cells enriched from blood (not recorded which). The CDR3 region is CASSLGASTGELFF. The DNA for the CDR3 is TGTGCCAGCAGCTTAGGAGCGAGTACCGGGGAGCTGTTTTTT.